These T cell receptor beta chains were read from a single sample in a study of identical twins. TCRdb ran MiXCR on the 5' RACE reads and lists one entry per CDR3 protein. The top ten hold roughly 3.6% of the sample, which has 200,000 to 250,000 distinct CDR3 sequences, 5.5% to 7% seen once. These same records also appear under a second study, on yellow fever vaccine responses in identical twins.

Sequences were obtained from memory (CD45RO+) T cells sorted from blood. Receptors were obtained from a woman aged 18-29 years in good health. The CDR3 runs from the conserved cysteine through the conserved F or W. The D gene is left open where the match is weak. Not all rows give a size; the values are once, few, many and, for expanded clones, a class.

CDR3 DNA	CDR3 protein	clone size	D gene	V gene	J gene
TGTGCTAGTGGTCTGGACAGGGCGAACATTCAGTACTTC	CASGLDRANIQYF	.	TRBD1	TRBV12-5	TRBJ2-4
TGTGCCAGCTCACCACTTAAGGACTACTATGGCTACACCTTC	CASSPLKDYYGYTF	few	.	TRBV18	TRBJ1-2
TGTGCCAGCAGCTTAGGAGGGTCGGCCAAAAACATTCAGTACTTC	CASSLGGSAKNIQYF	.	.	TRBV7-6	TRBJ2-4
TGCAGTGCCGCAGGGATTCAGGACTATGGCTACACCTTC	CSAAGIQDYGYTF	few	.	TRBV20-1	TRBJ1-2
TGTGCCAGCAGTTACTCGACCACCCAGGGCCTTGGTGCCTACAATGAGCAGTTCTTC	CASSYSTTQGLGAYNEQFF	many	.	TRBV6-5	TRBJ2-1
TGTGCCAGCAGCATCGGACAGGGGCTGGGTGGAAACACCATATATTTT	CASSIGQGLGGNTIYF	many	TRBD1	TRBV7-2	TRBJ1-3
TGTGCCAGCAGTTTCAGCGGGAGCCACAATGAGCAGTTCTTC	CASSFSGSHNEQFF	.	TRBD2	TRBV12-3/TRBV12-4	TRBJ2-1
TGTGCCAGCATGCTAGCGGGGGGCACGGCAGAGACCCAGTACTTC	CASMLAGGTAETQYF	few	TRBD2	TRBV6-1	TRBJ2-5
TGTGCCAGCAGTTCCGGGACAGGGGGCTTTGGCAGCGGCTACACCTTC	CASSSGTGGFGSGYTF	few	TRBD1	TRBV28	TRBJ1-2
TGTGCCATCAGTGAGTCGATATCTCAGAAAAACATTCAGTACTTC	CAISESISQKNIQYF	many	.	TRBV10-3	TRBJ2-4
TGTGCCATCGGTACTAACTATGGCTACACCTTC	CAIGTNYGYTF	.	.	TRBV10-3	TRBJ1-2
TGTGCCAGCCGATTGGGATGGGCGAAGAACACTGAAGCTTTCTTT	CASRLGWAKNTEAFF	.	.	TRBV19	TRBJ1-1
TGTGCCAGCAGCCAAGATTTTCGTACTGAAGCTTTCTTT	CASSQDFRTEAFF	few	.	TRBV3-1	TRBJ1-1
TGTGCCAGCAGTTACGGGACTAGGGAAGAGACCCAGTACTTC	CASSYGTREETQYF	.	TRBD2	TRBV12-3/TRBV12-4	TRBJ2-5
TGCGCCAGCAGACCCCCGGGGAGGCAAGAGACCCAGTACTTC	CASRPPGRQETQYF	many	.	TRBV10-2	TRBJ2-5
TGCAGTGCCCCCAGGGAAGTTCCCAATTCACCCCTCCACTTT	CSAPREVPNSPLHF	many	.	TRBV20-1	TRBJ1-6
TGTGCCAGCAGTGAAATAAGGGACAATGAGCAGTTCTTC	CASSEIRDNEQFF	.	.	TRBV2	TRBJ2-1
TGCAGCGTCGGGGACTTAGGCACCGGGGAGCTGTTTTTT	CSVGDLGTGELFF	few	.	TRBV29-1	TRBJ2-2
TGTGCCAGCAGCTTAGAGGGGGGCCGCACAGATACGCAGTATTTT	CASSLEGGRTDTQYF	.	.	TRBV7-8	TRBJ2-3
TGTGCCAGCTCACCACCCCCTCTCACGAACACTGAAGCTTTCTTT	CASSPPPLTNTEAFF	few	.	TRBV18	TRBJ1-1
TGCGCCAGCAGCCCCGGGACTGTTTACACAGATACGCAGTATTTT	CASSPGTVYTDTQYF	few	.	TRBV5-1	TRBJ2-3
TGTGCCAGCAGTTCGAGCGGGGTGTTCTACAATGAGCAGTTCTTC	CASSSSGVFYNEQFF	.	TRBD2	TRBV7-8	TRBJ2-1
TGTGCCAGCAGTTCCAAACGCAAGACTAGTATGGCCTACGAGCAGTACTTC	CASSSKRKTSMAYEQYF	.	.	TRBV28	TRBJ2-7
TGCAGTGCTAGAGGTGGGACAGGTCTCTCGGGCTACACCTTC	CSARGGTGLSGYTF	.	TRBD1	TRBV20-1	TRBJ1-2
TGCAGTGCTTCGACTAGCGGGGGTAGCTCCTACAATGAGCAGTTCTTC	CSASTSGGSSYNEQFF	.	TRBD2	TRBV20-1	TRBJ2-1
TGTGCCATCACTGACAGTCCTAACTATGGCTACACCTTC	CAITDSPNYGYTF	many	.	TRBV10-3	TRBJ1-2
TGTGCCAGCAGCCAAGCCCAGACCAATCAGCCCCAGCATTTT	CASSQAQTNQPQHF	many	.	TRBV3-1	TRBJ1-5
TGTGCCATCGGGGCGGGAGACTACAATGAGCAGTTCTTC	CAIGAGDYNEQFF	.	TRBD2	TRBV6-1	TRBJ2-1
TGCAGTGCTAACGGCCCGACTAGCCGAGAGCAGTTCTTC	CSANGPTSREQFF	many	TRBD2	TRBV20-1	TRBJ2-1
TGTGCCACCGGGACGGCCAGGAACACTGAAGCTTTCTTT	CATGTARNTEAFF	few	.	TRBV12-3/TRBV12-4	TRBJ1-1
TGTGCCAGCAGTTTGGGGCGGAGGGGCACTGAAGCTTTCTTT	CASSLGRRGTEAFF	many	.	TRBV12-3/TRBV12-4	TRBJ1-1
TGTGCCAGCAGCTTAATGGGCGGGGGGTCTCAAGAGACCCAGTACTTC	CASSLMGGGSQETQYF	.	TRBD2	TRBV11-2	TRBJ2-5
TGTGCCAGCAGCCCTAACCAACCGAGCTCCGGGGAGCTGTTTTTT	CASSPNQPSSGELFF	many	.	TRBV6-2/TRBV6-3	TRBJ2-2
TGCGCCAGCAGTTTGAACCAGGGGTACGAGCAGTACTTC	CASSLNQGYEQYF	few	.	TRBV5-1	TRBJ2-7
TGTGCCAGCAGCCCCCGGGACAGGGCAAGCACAGATACGCAGTATTTT	CASSPRDRASTDTQYF	few	TRBD1	TRBV3-1	TRBJ2-3
TGTGCCAGCAGCCAAGATCAAACATACTACGAGCAGTACTTC	CASSQDQTYYEQYF	many	.	TRBV4-2	TRBJ2-7
TGTGCCAGCTCACCTCCGGTGGGCGGGGGGGCCTTGGAGCAGTTCTTC	CASSPPVGGGALEQFF	few	TRBD2	TRBV18	TRBJ2-1
TGTGCCAGCAGCCAAGATCCGGGGGCTGGGTACAATGAGCAGTTCTTC	CASSQDPGAGYNEQFF	.	.	TRBV4-2	TRBJ2-1
TGTGCCAGCCTCAGGGGCTCCTACAATGAGCAGTTCTTC	CASLRGSYNEQFF	few	.	TRBV6-1	TRBJ2-1
TGTGCCAGCAGCTTGGTTGGGGCTCGCTACAATGAGCAGTTCTTC	CASSLVGARYNEQFF	many	.	TRBV5-8	TRBJ2-1
TGTGCCAGCATCCCCCCCCCGGGGGAAGGTGAAGCTTTCTTT	CASIPPPGEGEAFF	many	.	TRBV12-3/TRBV12-4	TRBJ1-1
TGTGCCAGCAGTGGAAGGACTAGCGCATACGAGCAGTACTTC	CASSGRTSAYEQYF	many	TRBD2	TRBV27	TRBJ2-7
TGTGCCAGCGCATCCACAGATACGCAGTATTTT	CASASTDTQYF	many	.	TRBV12-3/TRBV12-4	TRBJ2-3
TGTGCCAGCAGGGGGGTCCCGGAGAACCTCTTCGGGACAGTCCAGACTGAAGCTTTCTTT	CASRGVPENLFGTVQTEAFF	.	TRBD1	TRBV2	TRBJ1-1
TGTGCCAGCTCACTAGCGGGCAACTCCTACAATGAGCAGTTCTTC	CASSLAGNSYNEQFF	few	TRBD2	TRBV7-3	TRBJ2-1
TGTGCCACCAGCAGAGAAGACGCGGTGCGGACAGATACGCAGTATTTT	CATSREDAVRTDTQYF	many	.	TRBV15	TRBJ2-3
TGTGCCAGCAGCTTAGCATGGGCGGGTAATTCACCCCTCCACTTT	CASSLAWAGNSPLHF	few	.	TRBV7-2	TRBJ1-6
TGTGCCAGCAGTCCCGGGACAGGTCGAGCCAAAAACATTCAGTACTTC	CASSPGTGRAKNIQYF	many	TRBD1	TRBV28	TRBJ2-4
TGCGCCAGCAGTGAGTCCGGGGGGAGTAATGAGCAGTTCTTC	CASSESGGSNEQFF	many	TRBD2	TRBV10-1	TRBJ2-1
TGTGCCAGCAGCTTATTGGGCCAGACAGATACGCAGTATTTT	CASSLLGQTDTQYF	.	.	TRBV7-3	TRBJ2-3
TGCGCCAGCAGCTTGAACGGACAGATGAACACTGAAGCTTTCTTT	CASSLNGQMNTEAFF	many	.	TRBV5-1	TRBJ1-1
TGTGCCAGCAGCACCGATCATGACACAGATACGCAGTATTTT	CASSTDHDTDTQYF	few	.	TRBV6-1	TRBJ2-3